The table lists the clone carrying this T cell receptor beta chain with a few counts. Its matching antigen is unknown. Quantitative 5'-RACE was performed with molecular barcodes, and it yielded the TCR beta libraries. TCRdb called the 5' RACE reads again in MiXCR, with one record for every CDR3 protein. This sample carries 100,000 to 150,000 distinct CDR3 sequences, 17% of them seen once, and the ten largest clones take 30% to 35%. The entry originates in a study of CD8 T cells in ankylosing spondylitis. Study-level findings and limits: Clones that were linked to disease were CD8+ and were relatively rare in peripheral blood. Made up of 7 to 9 highly homologous variants, a TCR beta motif appeared characteristic of ankylosing spondylitis blood.

The CDR3 has 17 amino acids. Trimming took 9 bases from V and 5 from J; bases not matched to a gene: 11. Germline assignment: CDR1 MDHEN and CDR2 SYDVKM. This clonotype originated in a male donor with ankylosing spondylitis. The gene calls are TRBV28 and TRBJ2-2; 14 nucleotides agree with TRBD2. Input material: blood, either unsorted or a sorted T cell fraction (not recorded which). CDR3 DNA sequence: TGTGCCAGTGCCCCGGGACTAGCGGGAGCGGGGACCGGGGAGCTGTTTTTT. Translating it yields CASAPGLAGAGTGELFF.